The 24 T cell receptor beta chains below were found in one sample sequenced in a study of blood T cell repertoires in COVID-19. TCRdb's table, derived via immunoSEQ multiplex PCR, lists solely in-frame clones and lacks some. This repertoire shows 470,000 or so clones, around 90% found once; its top ten account for 1.5% to 2%. Sequencing was carried out using PBMCs or T cells enriched from blood (not recorded which). Every receptor here comes from a young woman with acute COVID-19.

The V call is TRBV5-6, the J call TRBJ1-2, with 8 bases identical to TRBD1. J was trimmed by 8 bases and V by 7 bases; bases with no gene match: 4. The CDR3 is made up of 11 amino acids. Germline V gene lookup returns CDR1 SGHDT and CDR2 YYEEEE. CDR3 DNA sequence: TGTGCCAGCGGACAGGGTTACGGCTACACCTTC. It specifies CASGQGYGYTF.

The V gene is TRBV19, the J gene TRBJ1-5; TRBD1 matches 8 bases. J was trimmed by 3 bases and V by 4 bases; bases with no gene match: 5. The CDR3 loop spans 15 amino acids. Germline values: CDR1 LNHDA, CDR2 SQIVND (reference sequence). CDR3 in DNA: TGTGCCAGTAGTACATTGGACAGGGACAATCAGCCCCAGCATTTT. This sequence encodes CASSTLDRDNQPQHF. The full variable domain, with the rest looked up from reference TRBV19 and TRBJ1-5, is DGGITQSPKYLFRKEGQNVTLSCEQNLNHDAMYWYRQDPGQGLRLIYYSQIVNDFQKGDIAEGYSVSREKKESFPLTVTSAQKNPTAFYLCASSTLDRDNQPQHFGDGTRLSIL.

The V and J genes are TRBV7-2 and TRBJ2-7, with 9 bases fitting TRBD1. Germline V gene sequence: CDR1 SGHTA, CDR2 FQGNSA. J was trimmed by 4 bases and V by 1 base; bases with no gene match: 5. The CDR3 spans 15 residues. This CDR3 is CASSLGGTGKYEQYF. The CDR3 DNA reads TGTGCCAGCAGCTTAGGGGGGACAGGGAAATACGAGCAGTACTTC. Using reference TRBV7-2 and TRBJ2-7 for the parts outside the CDR3, the full variable domain is GAGVSQSPSNKVTEKGKDVELRCDPISGHTALYWYRQSLGQGLEFLIYFQGNSAPDKSGLPSDRFSAERTGGSVSTLTIQRTQQEDSAVYLCASSLGGTGKYEQYFGPGTRLTVT.

The rearrangement links TRBV30 to TRBJ1-2; D not certain. CDR3 length: 12 residues. Between the trimmed V and J ends, which lost 0 bases and 2 bases, there was a span of 4 bases. The germline V gene encodes CDR1 GTSNPN and CDR2 SVGIG (reference sequence). The CDR3 loop reads CAWSVQNYGYTF. The CDR3 region has the DNA TGTGCCTGGAGTGTACAGAACTATGGCTACACCTTC.

This clone was detected many times. The chain employs TRBV6-4 and TRBJ2-3; 8 bases fit TRBD1. Germline values: CDR1 MRHNA, CDR2 SNTAGT. The CDR3 extends over 13 amino acids. Trimming cost V 8 bases and J 1 base; bases outside gene matches: 2. CDR3 in amino acids: CASATGGTDTQYF. For the CDR3, the DNA is TGTGCCAGCGCGACAGGGGGCACAGATACGCAGTATTTT.

The CDR3 DNA reads as TGTGCCAGCAGCCAGACAGGGAGGGAAGCTTTCTTT. It translates to CASSQTGREAFF. J is TRBJ1-1 and V is TRBV5-6; 7 bases are shared with TRBD1. The CDR3 runs 12 residues. The V gene's germline CDR1 is SGHDT and CDR2 YYEEEE. The ends lost 4 bases at V and 8 bases at J; junction bases unmatched: 5.

This rearrangement joins TRBV28 to TRBJ1-3; TRBD1 aligns across 10 bases. This CDR3 spans 18 amino acids. V gave up 2 bases and J gave up 1 base; unmatched junction bases: 8. Germline V gene sequence: CDR1 MDHEN, CDR2 SYDVKM. In DNA, the CDR3 is TGTGCCAGCAGTTTAAATCGCCGACAGGGGGCTTCTGGAAACACCATATATTTT. It translates to CASSLNRRQGASGNTIYF.

This chain joins TRBV9 and TRBJ1-3; TRBD1 is a possible D gene (6 bases). The CDR3 has 15 residues. The germline V gene encodes CDR1 SGDLS and CDR2 YYNGEE. The V and J ends lost 3 bases and 0 bases respectively, with 10 bases between them. CDR3 loop: CASSARQASGNTIYF. As DNA, the CDR3 is TGTGCCAGCAGCGCCCGACAGGCCTCTGGAAACACCATATATTTT.

This clone was seen only once. CDR3 nucleotides: TGTGCCAGCAGCCACATGACAGGGACTGAAGCTTTCTTT. It is translated as CASSHMTGTEAFF. V and J are TRBV5-6 and TRBJ1-1; 7 bases fit TRBD1. Germline CDR1 is SGHDT and CDR2 is YYEEEE. V was clipped by 4 bases and J by 5 bases; unmatched bases: 5. CDR3 size: 13 residues.

This clone was observed a few times. V usage is TRBV3-1 (or the pseudogene TRBV3-2) and J usage is TRBJ1-6; 8 bases line up with TRBD1. Germline loops: CDR1 LGHDT, CDR2 YNNKEL (reference sequence). The junction had 7 bases not matched to a gene; V was cut back by 3 bases and J by 12 bases. CDR3 length: 14 residues. The CDR3 reads CASSQTGERLPLHF. The CDR3 DNA sequence: TGTGCCAGCAGCCAGACAGGGGAGAGGCTACCCCTCCACTTT.

The CDR3 protein is CASSWTGNNQPQHF. The DNA of the CDR3 is TGTGCCAGCAGTTGGACAGGGAACAATCAGCCCCAGCATTTT. V is TRBV28 and J is TRBJ1-5; 8 positions match TRBD1. J was trimmed by 3 bases and V by 4 bases; bases with no gene match: 2. The V gene's germline CDR1 is MDHEN and CDR2 SYDVKM. The length of the CDR3 is 14 residues.

In its sample, this clone was seen a few times. The rearrangement joins TRBV2 to TRBJ2-7; 8 positions agree with TRBD2. This CDR3 is 14 amino acids long. Unmatched junction bases numbered 10, after V lost 7 bases and J lost 5 bases. Germline V CDR1 and CDR2: SNHLY, FYNNEI. CDR3 amino acids: CASNTGTSFHEQYF. The CDR3 nucleotides are TGTGCCAGCAACACCGGGACTAGTTTCCACGAGCAGTACTTC.

This clone was seen only once. As DNA, the CDR3 is TGTGCCTGGAGTATCGGACACAAAGCCAAAAACATTCAGTACTTC. It codes for CAWSIGHKAKNIQYF. This chain links TRBV30 with TRBJ2-4, with D perhaps TRBD1 (5 bases). In germline, CDR1 is GTSNPN, CDR2 SVGIG (reference sequence). With 2 bases removed from V and 0 bases from J, the gap between germline ends came to 11 bases. The CDR3 is made up of 15 amino acids.

J is TRBJ1-1 and V is TRBV5-1, with D maybe TRBD1 (6 bases). This CDR3 is built from 18 residues. Trimming took off 4 bases at V and 7 bases at J, with 29 bases between the two ends. The germline V gene has CDR1 SGHRS and CDR2 YFSETQ. The CDR3 spells CASSPLRLTDSFQDEAFF. CDR3 nucleotide sequence: TGCGCCAGCAGCCCTCTCCGTCTGACGGACAGCTTTCAGGATGAAGCTTTCTTT.

Only a few counts were recorded for this clone. CDR3 nucleotide sequence: TGTGCCAGCAGCAAACCAGTTACAGTTACTAGGCCCAATGAGCAGTTCTTC. Encoded protein: CASSKPVTVTRPNEQFF. The chain links TRBV11-2 to TRBJ2-1; a possible D gene is TRBD2 (5 bases). There are 17 residues in the CDR3. Trimming left V 5 bases short and J 6 bases short, with 23 bases between. Germline V gene data show CDR1 as SGHAT and CDR2 as FQNNGV.

The chain uses TRBV5-1 and TRBJ1-2, with 10 bases that match TRBD1. The length of the CDR3 is 14 residues. Unmatched junction bases numbered 11, after V lost 4 bases and J lost 11 bases. CDR1 SGHRS and CDR2 YFSETQ come from the germline V gene. CDR3 protein: CASSPQSPGQGYTF. In nucleotides, the CDR3 is TGCGCCAGCAGCCCCCAATCTCCGGGACAGGGGTACACCTTC.

The chain is built from TRBV30 and TRBJ1-1; D unresolved. CDR3 length: 16 amino acids. Trimming stripped 0 bases from V and 1 base from J, with 15 bases between. Per germline, CDR1 GTSNPN and CDR2 SVGIG (reference sequence). This CDR3 is CAWSVLAFQWNTEAFF. CDR3 coding DNA: TGTGCCTGGAGTGTACTTGCTTTTCAATGGAACACTGAAGCTTTCTTT.

This chain uses TRBV7-9 with TRBJ1-3; no reliable D call. Germline V gives CDR1 SEHNR, CDR2 FQNEAQ (reference sequence). The CDR3 runs to 14 residues. The V end was cut by 8 bases, the J end by 3 bases, with 14 bases between. The CDR3 region has the DNA TGTGCCAGCCTAAGGTCAGGCTATGGAAACACCATATATTTT. This codes for CASLRSGYGNTIYF.

This clone was found a few times. This chain joins TRBV12-3 or TRBV12-4 and TRBJ1-2; D may be TRBD1 (6 bases). The V end was cut by 8 bases, the J end by 4 bases, with 11 bases between. This CDR3 comprises 12 residues. CDR3 protein: CASGGAPYGYTF. As DNA, the CDR3 is TGTGCCAGCGGGGGGGCTCCCTATGGCTACACCTTC.

This chain uses TRBV28 with TRBJ2-7; D possibly corresponds to TRBD1 (6 bases). The CDR3 is 12 residues long. Per the germline V gene, CDR1 is MDHEN and CDR2 is SYDVKM. Trimming shortened V by 9 bases and J by 3 bases, and 12 bases separated the two germline ends. CDR3 amino acids: CASRDTLYEQYF. The CDR3, as DNA: TGTGCCAGTAGGGACACACTCTACGAGCAGTACTTC.

The chain links TRBV6-1 to TRBJ1-3; no clear D. Per the germline V gene, CDR1 is MNHNS and CDR2 is SASEGT. V was trimmed by 3 bases and J by 0 bases, leaving 6 bases between them. CDR3 length equals 14 residues. The CDR3 spells CASSEAASGNTIYF. CDR3 nucleotide sequence: TGTGCCAGCAGTGAGGCGGCCTCTGGAAACACCATATATTTT.

This sequence joins TRBV7-9 and TRBJ1-2; tentative D call: TRBD1 (5 bases). The V gene lost 1 base and the J gene lost 6 bases, with 15 bases spanning the gap. The CDR3 length is 15 residues. The germline gives CDR1 SEHNR, CDR2 FQNEAQ (reference sequence). The CDR3 bases are TGTGCCAGCAGCTTAGGGCAAGCAGGGCAGGATGGCTACACCTTC. Translating it yields CASSLGQAGQDGYTF.

The rearrangement joins TRBV5-4 to TRBJ2-7, with 7 bases fitting TRBD2. Germline assignment: CDR1 SGHNT and CDR2 YYREEE (reference sequence). This CDR3 has 15 amino acids. The trim removed 3 bases at V and 5 bases at J, leaving 11 bases unmatched. CDR3 amino acids: CASSSQRDGLNEQYF. CDR3 bases: TGTGCCAGCAGCTCTCAGCGGGACGGTCTTAACGAGCAGTACTTC.

The chain recombines TRBV28 with TRBJ2-3, with 7 bases that match TRBD1. V lost 5 bases and J lost 1; bases outside the gene matches: 9. The length of the CDR3 is 16 residues. CDR1 is MDHEN, CDR2 SYDVKM, per germline. The CDR3: CASSQNRGLGTDTQYF. Here the CDR3 DNA reads TGTGCCAGCAGTCAAAATAGGGGGCTAGGCACAGATACGCAGTATTTT.